A single sample gave rise to the 20 T cell receptor beta chains below, sequenced in a study of OX40 agonist ivuxolimab in advanced cancers. Repertoires were generated with immunoSEQ multiplex PCR, while TCRdb's copy carries only in-frame clones and drops some. The sample has 90,000 or so clones; roughly 90% are singletons. The sequenced sample was CD4+ or CD8+ T cells sorted from blood, obtained in a trial of the OX40 agonist ivuxolimab. These receptor sequences come from an adult with an advanced solid tumor such as melanoma, head and neck, liver or kidney cancer.

The rearrangement links TRBV7-2 to TRBJ1-3; D remains ambiguous. Deletions cut 0 bases from V and 0 bases from J, with 6 bases between. The length of the CDR3 is 15 residues. CDR1 is SGHTA, CDR2 FQGNSA, per germline. CDR3 in DNA: TGTGCCAGCAGCTTAGCAACGGTCTCTGGAAACACCATATATTTT. It yields the protein CASSLATVSGNTIYF.

The chain carries TRBV28 and TRBJ2-7, with 7 bases that match TRBD2. This CDR3 is 14 amino acids long. Germline values: CDR1 MDHEN, CDR2 SYDVKM. V lost 2 bases, J lost 3 bases, and 4 bases stayed unmatched. This CDR3 reads CASSLGSSGYEQYF. CDR3 DNA sequence: TGTGCCAGCAGTTTAGGGTCTAGCGGCTACGAGCAGTACTTC.

This clone is a singleton in its sample. The V and J genes are TRBV7-2 and TRBJ2-7, with TRBD1 identical over 7 bases. The CDR3 spans 14 residues. V was pared by 6 bases and J by 1 base, with 6 bases of the junction left unmatched. Germline-derived CDR1 and CDR2 are SGHTA and FQGNSA. CDR3 in DNA: TGTGCCAGCAGGCCGGGACAGCCTTCCTACGAGCAGTACTTC. Residues: CASRPGQPSYEQYF.

The J gene is TRBJ2-2, the V gene TRBV6-5, with 10 bases matching TRBD2. The CDR3 covers 14 residues. Germline loops: CDR1 MNHEY, CDR2 SVGAGI. V lost 6 bases to trimming and J lost 5 bases; unmatched junction nucleotides: 3. The CDR3 DNA is TGTGCCAGCAGATCTAGCGGGAGTACCGGGGAGCTGTTTTTT. Residues: CASRSSGSTGELFF.

The chain carries TRBV18 and TRBJ2-5, with D possibly called TRBD1 or TRBD2 (5 bases each). Trimming took 3 bases from V and 7 from J, leaving 18 bases between them. In germline, CDR1 is KGHSH, CDR2 LQKENI. The CDR3 length is 15 residues. This chain's CDR3 is CASSPALEGQGTQYF. CDR3 nucleotide sequence: TGTGCCAGCTCACCGGCGTTAGAGGGTCAGGGGACCCAGTACTTC. Supplemented by reference TRBV18 and TRBJ2-5, the full variable domain reads NAGVMQNPRHLVRRRGQEARLRCSPMKGHSHVYWYRQLPEEGLKFMVYLQKENIIDESGMPKERFSAEFPKEGPSILRIQQVVRGDSAAYFCASSPALEGQGTQYFGPGTRLLVL.

The genes are TRBV5-4 and TRBJ2-5; D is perhaps TRBD1 (5 bases). The CDR3 runs to 14 residues. V lost 4 bases and J lost 4, with 14 bases in between. The V gene's germline CDR1 is SGHNT and CDR2 YYREEE (reference sequence). The CDR3 DNA is TGTGCCAGCAGCGAAAAGAAAGGGGTAGAGACCCAGTACTTC. Protein product: CASSEKKGVETQYF. Complete variable domain (other parts from reference TRBV5-4 and TRBJ2-5): ETGVTQSPTHLIKTRGQQVTLRCSSQSGHNTVSWYQQALGQGPQFIFQYYREEENGRGNFPPRFSGLQFPNYSSELNVNALELDDSALYLCASSEKKGVETQYFGPGTRLLVL.

The chain links TRBV28 to TRBJ2-7; possible D gene TRBD2, 6 bases. CDR3 size: 14 residues. Germline V gene sequence: CDR1 MDHEN, CDR2 SYDVKM. Trimming took 6 bases from V and 2 from J, leaving 14 bases between them. CDR3: CASSPGTLAYEQYF. CDR3 nucleotide sequence: TGTGCCAGCAGCCCCGGGACTCTGGCCTACGAGCAGTACTTC. Combining the CDR3 with reference TRBV28 and TRBJ2-7 gives the whole variable domain DVKVTQSSRYLVKRTGEKVFLECVQDMDHENMFWYRQDPGLGLRLIYFSYDVKMKEKGDIPEGYSVSREKKERFSLILESASTNQTSMYLCASSPGTLAYEQYFGPGTRLTVT.

CDR3 DNA sequence: TGTGCCAGCAGTTCCCCACAGGTGGGACACAACTATGGCTACACCTTC. Amino acids: CASSSPQVGHNYGYTF. This chain joins TRBV28 and TRBJ1-2, with a possible D match to TRBD1 (6 bases). Germline lookup yields CDR1 MDHEN and CDR2 SYDVKM. This CDR3 spans 16 amino acids. V lost 4 bases and J 2 bases, leaving 17 bases between the germline ends.

This sequence joins TRBV10-3 and TRBJ1-2, with a possible D match to TRBD1 (5 bases). There are 14 residues in the CDR3. The germline V gene encodes CDR1 ENHRY and CDR2 SYGVKD. V dropped 7 bases and J dropped 2 bases, with 14 bases sitting between them. In DNA, the CDR3 is TGTGCCATCACCCCGGGACCCATAAACTATGGCTACACCTTC. It translates to CAITPGPINYGYTF.

This clone has just one count. V gene TRBV5-5 combines with J gene TRBJ2-5; 8 bases line up with TRBD1. This CDR3 spans 15 amino acids. Trimming removed 2 bases from V and 4 bases from J; junction bases left unmatched: 7. Germline V gene sequence: CDR1 SGHKS, CDR2 YYEKEE (reference sequence). The CDR3 sequence: CASSFYRGTRETQYF. The DNA for the CDR3 is TGTGCCAGCAGCTTTTACAGGGGGACGAGAGAGACCCAGTACTTC.

The V gene is TRBV6-6, the J gene TRBJ1-2, with TRBD1 matching 8 bases. The CDR3 consists of 15 residues. V lost 2 bases and J lost 8; bases outside the gene matches: 10. Germline lookup yields CDR1 MNHNY and CDR2 SVGAGI (reference sequence). The CDR3 protein is CASSYVRGTGVGYTF. The CDR3 region has the DNA TGTGCCAGCAGTTACGTTCGGGGGACAGGAGTCGGCTACACCTTC.

J is TRBJ1-4 and V is TRBV25-1; weak D call: TRBD1 (6 bases). The CDR3 sequence is 15 residues long. The V end was cut by 6 bases, the J end by 8 bases, with 19 bases between. Germline V gene sequence: CDR1 MGHDK, CDR2 SYGVNS. Here the CDR3 DNA reads TGTGCCAGCAGCCCAGGAAGGCAGGGGAAGGAAAAACTGTTTTTT. Translated: CASSPGRQGKEKLFF.

The chain joins TRBV4-2 to TRBJ1-2; 9 bases map to TRBD1. V trimming: 0 bases; J trimming: 2 bases; junction bases outside the gene matches: 1. The germline CDR1 and CDR2 sequences are LGHNA and YNFKEQ. This CDR3 has 15 residues. CDR3 DNA sequence: TGTGCCAGCAGCCAAGAAGGGACAGGGAACTATGGCTACACCTTC. It is translated as CASSQEGTGNYGYTF.

This rearrangement joins TRBV7-8 to TRBJ2-7; D ambiguous. Germline-derived CDR1 and CDR2 are SGHVS and FQNEAQ. The V and J ends lost 7 bases and 0 bases respectively, with 10 bases between them. The length of the CDR3 is 13 residues. The chain's CDR3 is CASKLRSSYEQYF. The DNA of the CDR3 is TGTGCCAGCAAACTACGGAGCTCCTACGAGCAGTACTTC.

In this sample, this clone turned up a few times. The CDR3 nucleotides read TGTGCCAGCCTTCTAGCGGGGTTTACCGGGGAGCTGTTTTTT. It yields the protein CASLLAGFTGELFF. The chain has TRBV6-6 and TRBJ2-2; 9 positions agree with TRBD2. Per germline, CDR1 MNHNY and CDR2 SVGAGI (reference sequence). The CDR3 spans 14 residues. The J segment lost 5 bases and the V segment lost 8 bases, leaving 6 bases of the junction unmatched.

The J gene is TRBJ1-5, the V gene TRBV28; tentative D call: TRBD1 (6 bases). The CDR3 is 14 amino acids. V was pared by 6 bases and J by 3 bases, with 12 bases between. Germline assignment: CDR1 MDHEN and CDR2 SYDVKM. The CDR3 reads CASSLTGYNQPQHF. The CDR3 nucleotides read TGTGCCAGCAGCCTTACAGGGTACAATCAGCCCCAGCATTTT.

The CDR3 region has the DNA TGTGCCAGCAGCAATCTCGATTATAATGAGCAGTTCTTC. It encodes CASSNLDYNEQFF. V is TRBV21-1 and J is TRBJ2-1. TRBV21-1 is classified as a pseudogene. There are 13 residues in the CDR3.

The V gene is TRBV23-1, the J gene TRBJ2-5; no clear D gene. TRBV23-1 falls under the ORF class, with uncertain function. The V and J ends lost 10 bases and 5 bases respectively, with 8 bases between them. CDR3 length equals 10 residues. The CDR3 region has the DNA TGCGCCATACCAATGGAGACCCAGTACTTC. This gives the protein CAIPMETQYF.

This clone was detected only a few times. CDR3 coding DNA: TGCGCCAGCTATGGACCCATGAACACTGAAGCTTTCTTT. Amino acid sequence: CASYGPMNTEAFF. This sequence joins TRBV4-1 and TRBJ1-1; D remains ambiguous. CDR1 MGHRA and CDR2 YSYEKL come from the germline V gene. V was pared by 8 bases and J by 0 bases, with 10 bases between. This CDR3 spans 13 amino acids.

The chain links TRBV9 to TRBJ1-2; 7 nucleotides agree with TRBD1. CDR3 length: 15 amino acids. Germline loops: CDR1 SGDLS, CDR2 YYNGEE. V dropped 3 bases and J dropped 2; count of bases not matched to a gene: 7. The CDR3 reads CASSESGTENYGYTF. The CDR3, as DNA: TGTGCCAGCAGCGAGTCCGGGACAGAAAACTATGGCTACACCTTC. Combining the CDR3 with reference TRBV9 and TRBJ1-2 gives the whole variable domain DSGVTQTPKHLITATGQRVTLRCSPRSGDLSVYWYQQSLDQGLQFLIQYYNGEERAKGNILERFSAQQFPDLHSELNLSSLELGDSALYFCASSESGTENYGYTFGSGTRLTVV.